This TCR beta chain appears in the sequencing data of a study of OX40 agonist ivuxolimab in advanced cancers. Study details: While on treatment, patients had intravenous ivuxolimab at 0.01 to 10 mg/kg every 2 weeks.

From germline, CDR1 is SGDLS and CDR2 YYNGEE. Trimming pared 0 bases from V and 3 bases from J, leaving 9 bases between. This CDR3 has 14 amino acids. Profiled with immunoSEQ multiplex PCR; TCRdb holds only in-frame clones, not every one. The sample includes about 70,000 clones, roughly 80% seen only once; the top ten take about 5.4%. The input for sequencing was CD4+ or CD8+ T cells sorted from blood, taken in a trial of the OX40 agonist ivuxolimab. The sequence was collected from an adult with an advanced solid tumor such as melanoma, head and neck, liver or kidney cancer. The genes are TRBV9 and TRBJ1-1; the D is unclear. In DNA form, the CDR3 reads TGTGCCAGCAGCGTAGAAGGGTCCTACACTGAAGCTTTCTTT. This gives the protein CASSVEGSYTEAFF. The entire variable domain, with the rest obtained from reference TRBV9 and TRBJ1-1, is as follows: DSGVTQTPKHLITATGQRVTLRCSPRSGDLSVYWYQQSLDQGLQFLIQYYNGEERAKGNILERFSAQQFPDLHSELNLSSLELGDSALYFCASSVEGSYTEAFFGQGTRLTVV.